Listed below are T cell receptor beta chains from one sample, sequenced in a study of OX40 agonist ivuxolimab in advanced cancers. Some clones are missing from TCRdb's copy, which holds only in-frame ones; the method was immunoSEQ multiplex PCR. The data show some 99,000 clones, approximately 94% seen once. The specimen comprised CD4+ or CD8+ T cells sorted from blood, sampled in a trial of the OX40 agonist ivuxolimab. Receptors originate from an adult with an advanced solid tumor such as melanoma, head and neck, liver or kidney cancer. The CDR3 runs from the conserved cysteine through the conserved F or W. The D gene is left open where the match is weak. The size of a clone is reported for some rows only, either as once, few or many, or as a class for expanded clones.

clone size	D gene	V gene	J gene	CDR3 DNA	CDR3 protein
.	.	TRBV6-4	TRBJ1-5	TGTGCCAGCAGTGGGGAGGTCAATCAGCCCCAGCATTTT	CASSGEVNQPQHF
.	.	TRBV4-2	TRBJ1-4	TGTGCCAGCAGCGAACCCCTTGGGGAAAAACTGTTTTTT	CASSEPLGEKLFF
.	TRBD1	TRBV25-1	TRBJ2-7	TGTGCCAGCAGCCCTCACTCCGGGACAGGGCCCCCGGAGCAGTACTTC	CASSPHSGTGPPEQYF
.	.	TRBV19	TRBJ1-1	TGTGCCAGCCGCGCGGGCAGGGGTAACACTGAAGCTTTCTTT	CASRAGRGNTEAFF
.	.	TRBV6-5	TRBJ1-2	TGTGCCAGCAGTGAAGTGGGGCAGGGCTTTGGCTACACCTTC	CASSEVGQGFGYTF
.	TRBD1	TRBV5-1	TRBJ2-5	TGCGCCAGCAGCGAGGAAACAGGGGGCGCTGGAGAGACCCAGTACTTC	CASSEETGGAGETQYF
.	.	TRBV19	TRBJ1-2	TGTGCCAGTAGCCCTCAGAACTATGGCTACACCTTC	CASSPQNYGYTF
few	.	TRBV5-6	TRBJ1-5	TGTGCCAGCAGCTTGGTCAGCCAGGGACAGCCCCAGCATTTT	CASSLVSQGQPQHF
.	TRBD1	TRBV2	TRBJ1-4	TGTGCCAGCAGTGAAGCTTGGACAGGCAACGAAAAACTGTTTTTT	CASSEAWTGNEKLFF
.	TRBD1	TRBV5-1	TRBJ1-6	TGCGCCAGCAGCTCTCATGACAGGGGCTCCTATAATTCACCCCTCCACTTT	CASSSHDRGSYNSPLHF
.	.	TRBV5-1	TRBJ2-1	TGCGCCAGCAGCTGGGGTCAGGGGCGGGCGAGCTCCTACAATGAGCAGTTCTTC	CASSWGQGRASSYNEQFF
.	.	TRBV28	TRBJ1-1	TGTGCCAGCAGTTTAAGGGGGAAAACTGAAGCTTTCTTT	CASSLRGKTEAFF
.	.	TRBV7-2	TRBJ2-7	TGTGCCAGCAGCCGTCAGCGGGAGCAGTACTTC	CASSRQREQYF
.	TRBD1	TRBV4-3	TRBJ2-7	TGCGCCAGCAGCCAAGAGCACCTCGACAGGGGGCGCGAGCAGTACTTC	CASSQEHLDRGREQYF
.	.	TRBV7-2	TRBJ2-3	TGTGCCAGCAGCTTGTCCGGCGGGGTCACAGATACGCAGTATTTT	CASSLSGGVTDTQYF
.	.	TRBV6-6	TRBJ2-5	TGTGCCAGCAGTTACTTCGCAGAGACCCAGTACTTC	CASSYFAETQYF
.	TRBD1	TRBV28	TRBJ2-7	TGTGCCAGCAGTTTCTATGACAGGGGGTCCCCTAGCTCCTACGAGCAGTACTTC	CASSFYDRGSPSSYEQYF
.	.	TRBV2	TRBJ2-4	TGTGCCAGCAGTGAGCAGCGTAACAAAAACATTCAGTACTTC	CASSEQRNKNIQYF
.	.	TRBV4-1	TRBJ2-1	TGCGCCAGCAGCCAGGCGTCTGACCCGGGCGAGCAGTTCTTC	CASSQASDPGEQFF
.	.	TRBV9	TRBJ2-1	TGTGCCAGCAGGCCCGGGACGGCGTACAATGAGCAGTTCTTC	CASRPGTAYNEQFF
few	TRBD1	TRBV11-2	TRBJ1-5	TGTGCCAGCAGCACCGACAGGGATCAGCCCCAGCATTTT	CASSTDRDQPQHF
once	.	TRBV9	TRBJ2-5	TGTGCCAGCAGCGTAGGAGTCACAGGCACAGATCGGCAGTACTTC	CASSVGVTGTDRQYF
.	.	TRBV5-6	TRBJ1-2	TGTGCCAGCAGCTTCGGGGAATATGGCTACACCTTC	CASSFGEYGYTF
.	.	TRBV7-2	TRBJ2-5	TGTGCCAGCAGCCCGAATGGGGCAGGGGAGACCCAGTACTTC	CASSPNGAGETQYF
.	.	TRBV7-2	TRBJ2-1	TGTGCCAGCAGCTTAGTTGCAAATGAGCAGTTCTTC	CASSLVANEQFF
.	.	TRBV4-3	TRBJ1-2	TGCGCCAGCAGCCAAGCTCCGGGCGACCGTGGCTACACCTTC	CASSQAPGDRGYTF
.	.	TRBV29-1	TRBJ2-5	TGCAGCAGCTCTCGGAGGCAAGAGACCCAGTACTTC	CSSSRRQETQYF
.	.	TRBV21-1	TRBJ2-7	TGTGCCAGCATCCCATTGGCAGGTGTTCGGACCTACGAGCAGTACTTC	CASIPLAGVRTYEQYF
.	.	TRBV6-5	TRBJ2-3	TGTGCCAGCAGTTACCTAGGGGGGAGAGGCACAGATACGCAGTATTTT	CASSYLGGRGTDTQYF
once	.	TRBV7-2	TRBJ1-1	TGTGCCAGCAGCTTAGTCGATGCTCCAACCACTGAAGCTTTCTTT	CASSLVDAPTTEAFF
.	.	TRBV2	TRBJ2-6	TGTGCCACTCGGCACCTAGGTAACTCTGGGGCCAACGTCCTGACTTTC	CATRHLGNSGANVLTF
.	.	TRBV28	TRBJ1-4	TGTGCCAGCAGTCCTTTAGCGGGGGGCTCTAATGAAAAACTGTTTTTT	CASSPLAGGSNEKLFF
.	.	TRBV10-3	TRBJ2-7	TGTGCCATCAGCGGGACCCAGGGCACCTACGAGCAGTACTTC	CAISGTQGTYEQYF
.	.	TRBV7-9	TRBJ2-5	TGTGCCAGCAGCTTAGGAGGGACCAGGATGGACTTC	CASSLGGTRMDF
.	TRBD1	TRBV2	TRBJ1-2	TGTGCCAGCAGGGAGCCGGGACAGGCGGAGCGGGACTATGGCTACACCTTC	CASREPGQAERDYGYTF
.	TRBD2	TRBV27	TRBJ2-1	TGTGCCAGCAGTTCCCCCAGCGGGAGGGCCCACAATGAGCAGTTCTTC	CASSSPSGRAHNEQFF
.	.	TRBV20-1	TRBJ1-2	TGCAGTGCTAGAGACTGGGGCTACCAGATCTTC	CSARDWGYQIF